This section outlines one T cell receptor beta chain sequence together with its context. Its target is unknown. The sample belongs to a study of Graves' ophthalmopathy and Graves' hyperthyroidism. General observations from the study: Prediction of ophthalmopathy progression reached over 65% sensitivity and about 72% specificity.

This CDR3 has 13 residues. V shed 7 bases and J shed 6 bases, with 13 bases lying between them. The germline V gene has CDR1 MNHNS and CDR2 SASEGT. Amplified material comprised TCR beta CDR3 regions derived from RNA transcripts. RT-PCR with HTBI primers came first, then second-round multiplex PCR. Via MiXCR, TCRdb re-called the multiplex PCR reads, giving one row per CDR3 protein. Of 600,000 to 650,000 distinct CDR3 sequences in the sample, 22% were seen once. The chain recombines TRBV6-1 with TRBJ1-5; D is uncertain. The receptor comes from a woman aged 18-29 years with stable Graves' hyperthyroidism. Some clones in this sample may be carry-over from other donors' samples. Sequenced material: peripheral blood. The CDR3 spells CASMVDVGQPQHF. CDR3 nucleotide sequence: TGTGCCAGCATGGTTGACGTAGGTCAGCCCCAGCATTTT.